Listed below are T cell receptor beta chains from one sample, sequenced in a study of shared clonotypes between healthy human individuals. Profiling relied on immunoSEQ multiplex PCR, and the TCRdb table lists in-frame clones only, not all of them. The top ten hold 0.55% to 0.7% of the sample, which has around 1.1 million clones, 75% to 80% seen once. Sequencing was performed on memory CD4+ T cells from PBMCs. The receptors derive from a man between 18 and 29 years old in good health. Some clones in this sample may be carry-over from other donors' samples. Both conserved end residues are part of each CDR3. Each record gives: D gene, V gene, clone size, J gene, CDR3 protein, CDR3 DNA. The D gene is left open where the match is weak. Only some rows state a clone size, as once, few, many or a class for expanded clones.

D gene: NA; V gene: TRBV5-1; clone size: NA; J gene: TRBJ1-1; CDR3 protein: CASSLGDKEAFF; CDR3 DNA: TGCGCCAGCAGCTTGGGGGACAAAGAAGCTTTCTTT
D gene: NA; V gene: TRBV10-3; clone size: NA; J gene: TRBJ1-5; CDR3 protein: CASGQPQHF; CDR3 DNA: TGTGCCTCTGGTCAGCCCCAGCATTTT
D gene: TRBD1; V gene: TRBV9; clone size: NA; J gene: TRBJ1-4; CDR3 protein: CASSVAQGAGANEKLFF; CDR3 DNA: TGTGCCAGCAGCGTAGCACAGGGGGCGGGAGCTAATGAAAAACTGTTTTTT
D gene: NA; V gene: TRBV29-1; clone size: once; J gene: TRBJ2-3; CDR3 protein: CSVEKQPGSGTDTQYF; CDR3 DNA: TGCAGCGTTGAAAAGCAGCCCGGTAGTGGCACAGATACGCAGTATTTT
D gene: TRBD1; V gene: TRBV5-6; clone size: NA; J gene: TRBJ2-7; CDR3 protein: CASSLDRGLNEQYF; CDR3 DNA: TGTGCCAGCAGCTTGGACAGGGGGCTGAACGAGCAGTACTTC
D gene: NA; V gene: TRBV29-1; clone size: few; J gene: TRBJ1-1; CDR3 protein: CSVEKAQNTEAFF; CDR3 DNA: TGCAGCGTTGAGAAAGCTCAGAACACTGAAGCTTTCTTT
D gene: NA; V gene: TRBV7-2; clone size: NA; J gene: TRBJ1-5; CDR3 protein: CASSYGPGRSNQPQHF; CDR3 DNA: TGTGCCAGCAGCTACGGCCCGGGACGGAGCAATCAGCCCCAGCATTTT
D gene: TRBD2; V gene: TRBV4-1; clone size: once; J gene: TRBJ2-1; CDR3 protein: CASSQDWREGLWYEQFF; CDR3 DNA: TGCGCCAGCAGCCAAGATTGGCGGGAGGGCCTATGGTACGAGCAGTTCTTC
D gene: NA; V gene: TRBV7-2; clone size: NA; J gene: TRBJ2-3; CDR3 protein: CASSPTRDTDTQYF; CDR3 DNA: TGTGCCAGCAGCCCAACACGGGACACAGATACGCAGTATTTT
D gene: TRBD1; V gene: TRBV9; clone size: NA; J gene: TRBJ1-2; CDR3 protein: CASSAIEGQGFGYTF; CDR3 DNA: TGTGCCAGCAGCGCTATAGAAGGACAGGGCTTCGGCTACACCTTC
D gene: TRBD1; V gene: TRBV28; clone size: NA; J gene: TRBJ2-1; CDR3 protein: CASSFRDSYNEQFF; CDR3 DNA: TGTGCCAGCAGTTTCCGGGACAGCTACAATGAGCAGTTCTTC
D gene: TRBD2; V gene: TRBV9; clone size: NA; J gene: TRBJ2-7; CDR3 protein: CASSSLAVSYEQYF; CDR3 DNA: TGTGCCAGCAGCTCCCTAGCGGTCTCCTACGAGCAGTACTTC
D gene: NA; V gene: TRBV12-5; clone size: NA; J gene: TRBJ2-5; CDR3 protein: CASSIGGETQYF; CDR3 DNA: TGTGCTAGCTCAATTGGGGGGGAGACCCAGTACTTC
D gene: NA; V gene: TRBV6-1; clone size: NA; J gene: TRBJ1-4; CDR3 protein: CASSEDRTNEKLFF; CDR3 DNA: TGTGCCAGCAGTGAAGACCGGACGAATGAAAAACTGTTTTTT
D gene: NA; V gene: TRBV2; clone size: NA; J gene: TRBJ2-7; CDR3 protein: CASSEATTGYEQYF; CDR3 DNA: TGTGCCAGCAGTGAAGCCACGACCGGGTACGAGCAGTACTTC
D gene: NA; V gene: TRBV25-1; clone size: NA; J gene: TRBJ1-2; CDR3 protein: CASSEVWGYGYTF; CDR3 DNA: TGTGCCAGCAGTGAGGTCTGGGGCTATGGCTACACCTTC
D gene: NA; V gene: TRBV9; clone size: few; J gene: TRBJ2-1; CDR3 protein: CASSVTDEQFF; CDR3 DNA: TGTGCCAGCAGCGTTACCGATGAGCAGTTCTTC
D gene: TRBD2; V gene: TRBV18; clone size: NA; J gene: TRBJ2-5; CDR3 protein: CASSAGTSGSGQETQYF; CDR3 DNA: TGTGCCAGCTCGGCCGGGACTAGCGGGAGTGGCCAAGAGACCCAGTACTTC
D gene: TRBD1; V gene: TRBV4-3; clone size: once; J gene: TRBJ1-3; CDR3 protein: CASSQRTGYGNTIYF; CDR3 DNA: TGCGCCAGCAGCCAACGGACAGGGTACGGAAACACCATATATTTT
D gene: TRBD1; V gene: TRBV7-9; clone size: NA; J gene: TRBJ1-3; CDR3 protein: CASSFRTGWGGSGNTIYF; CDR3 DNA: TGTGCCAGCAGCTTTCGGACAGGGTGGGGTGGCTCTGGAAACACCATATATTTT
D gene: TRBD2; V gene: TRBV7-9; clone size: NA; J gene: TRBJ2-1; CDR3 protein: CASSSGTSPLSIDEQFF; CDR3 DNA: TGTGCCAGCAGCTCGGGGACTAGCCCGCTGTCGATCGATGAGCAGTTCTTC
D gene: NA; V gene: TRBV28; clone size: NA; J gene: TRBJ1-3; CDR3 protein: CASSLIPRAAGNTIYF; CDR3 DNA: TGTGCCAGCAGTTTAATTCCCAGAGCCGCTGGAAACACCATATATTTT
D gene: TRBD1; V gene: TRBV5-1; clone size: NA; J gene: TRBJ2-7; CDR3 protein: CASSLGQGFHEQYF; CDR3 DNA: TGCGCCAGCAGCTTGGGACAGGGGTTCCACGAGCAGTACTTC
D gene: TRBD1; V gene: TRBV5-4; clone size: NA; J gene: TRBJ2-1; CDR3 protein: CASSSIQGDEQFF; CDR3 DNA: TGTGCCAGCAGCTCTATACAGGGGGATGAGCAGTTCTTC
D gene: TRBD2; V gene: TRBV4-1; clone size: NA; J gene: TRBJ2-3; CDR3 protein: CASSQERAGSTDTQYF; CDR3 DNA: TGCGCCAGCAGCCAAGAGCGAGCGGGAAGCACAGATACGCAGTATTTT
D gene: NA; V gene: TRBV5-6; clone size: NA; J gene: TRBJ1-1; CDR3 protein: CASSLGTVKAFF; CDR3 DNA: TGTGCCAGCAGCTTGGGGACTGTGAAAGCTTTCTTT
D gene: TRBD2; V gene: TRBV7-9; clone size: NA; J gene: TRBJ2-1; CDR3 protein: CASSFLGGRLYNEQFF; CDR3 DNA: TGTGCCAGCAGCTTTTTGGGCGGGAGGCTATACAATGAGCAGTTCTTC
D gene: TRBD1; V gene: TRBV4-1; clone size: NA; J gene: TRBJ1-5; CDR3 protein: CASSQDGAGGNGQPQHF; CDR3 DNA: TGCGCCAGCAGCCAAGATGGGGCAGGGGGAAATGGTCAGCCCCAGCATTTT
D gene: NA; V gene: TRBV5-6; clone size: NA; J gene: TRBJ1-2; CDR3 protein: CASSDSRAYGYTF; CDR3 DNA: TGTGCCAGCAGTGACTCGCGGGCCTATGGCTACACCTTC
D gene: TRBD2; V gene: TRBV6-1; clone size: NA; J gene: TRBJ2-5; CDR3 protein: CASRQRGGQETQYF; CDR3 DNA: TGTGCCAGCAGGCAGCGGGGGGGGCAAGAGACCCAGTACTTC
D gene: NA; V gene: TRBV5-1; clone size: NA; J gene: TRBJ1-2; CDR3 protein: CASRSNNYGYTF; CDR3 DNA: TGCGCCAGCAGATCCAATAACTATGGCTACACCTTC
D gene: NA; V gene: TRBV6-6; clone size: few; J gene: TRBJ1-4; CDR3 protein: CASSGRTASSNEKLFF; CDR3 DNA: TGTGCCAGCAGTGGACGGACTGCCTCATCTAATGAAAAACTGTTTTTT
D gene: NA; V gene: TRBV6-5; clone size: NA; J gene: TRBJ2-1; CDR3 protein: CASRLEGSLGNEQFF; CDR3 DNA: TGTGCCAGCAGACTTGAAGGCTCACTGGGCAATGAGCAGTTCTTC
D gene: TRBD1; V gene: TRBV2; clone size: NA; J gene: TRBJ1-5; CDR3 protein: CASSDTGGRQPQHF; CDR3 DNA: TGTGCCAGCAGTGACACAGGGGGCCGTCAGCCCCAGCATTTT
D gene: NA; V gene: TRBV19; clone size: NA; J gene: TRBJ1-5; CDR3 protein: CASSEGTLLPHQPQHF; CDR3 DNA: TGTGCCAGTAGTGAGGGGACTCTATTACCCCATCAGCCCCAGCATTTT
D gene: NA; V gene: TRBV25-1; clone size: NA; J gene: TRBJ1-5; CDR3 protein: CASSEGELQDSGNQPQHF; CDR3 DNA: TGTGCCAGCAGTGAGGGTGAACTACAGGATTCTGGCAATCAGCCCCAGCATTTT
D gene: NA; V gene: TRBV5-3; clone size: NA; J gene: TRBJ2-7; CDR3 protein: CASSRWQYEQYF; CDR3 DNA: TGTGCCAGCAGCCGGTGGCAGTACGAGCAGTACTTC